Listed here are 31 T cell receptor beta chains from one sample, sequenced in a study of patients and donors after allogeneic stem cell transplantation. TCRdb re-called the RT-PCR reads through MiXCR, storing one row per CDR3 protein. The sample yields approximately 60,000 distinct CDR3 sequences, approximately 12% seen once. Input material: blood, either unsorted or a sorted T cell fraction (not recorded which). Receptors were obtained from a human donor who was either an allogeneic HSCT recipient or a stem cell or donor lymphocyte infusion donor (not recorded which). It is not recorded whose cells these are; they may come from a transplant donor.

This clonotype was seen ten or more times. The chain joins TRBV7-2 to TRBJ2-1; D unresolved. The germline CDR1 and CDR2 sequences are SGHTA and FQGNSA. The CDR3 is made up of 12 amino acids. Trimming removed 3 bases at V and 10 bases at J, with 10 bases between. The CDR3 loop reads CASSLGPLEQFF. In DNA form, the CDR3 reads TGTGCCAGCAGCTTGGGCCCATTAGAGCAGTTCTTC.

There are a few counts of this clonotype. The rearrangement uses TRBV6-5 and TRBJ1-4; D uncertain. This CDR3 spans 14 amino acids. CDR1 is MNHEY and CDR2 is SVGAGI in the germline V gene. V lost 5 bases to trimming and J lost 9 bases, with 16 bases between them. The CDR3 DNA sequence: TGTGCCAGCAGTATGGGCGTACTCTCTCAAAAACTGTTTTTT. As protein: CASSMGVLSQKLFF.

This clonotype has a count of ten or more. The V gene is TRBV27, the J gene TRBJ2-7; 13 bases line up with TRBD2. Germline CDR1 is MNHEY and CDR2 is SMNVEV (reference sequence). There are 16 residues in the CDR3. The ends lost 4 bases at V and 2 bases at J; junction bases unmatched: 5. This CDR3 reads CASSSRLAGGTYEQYF. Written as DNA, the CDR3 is TGTGCCAGCAGTTCTCGACTAGCGGGAGGCACCTACGAGCAGTACTTC.

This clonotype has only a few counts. The CDR3 here is CASSQEAGFGNSPLHF. The CDR3 DNA sequence: TGTGCCAGCAGCCAAGAGGCTGGGTTCGGCAATTCACCCCTCCACTTT. V and J are TRBV14 and TRBJ1-6; D unclear. Trimming removed 0 bases at V and 7 bases at J, with 13 bases between. The germline CDR1 and CDR2 sequences are SGHDN and FVKESK. CDR3 length equals 16 residues.

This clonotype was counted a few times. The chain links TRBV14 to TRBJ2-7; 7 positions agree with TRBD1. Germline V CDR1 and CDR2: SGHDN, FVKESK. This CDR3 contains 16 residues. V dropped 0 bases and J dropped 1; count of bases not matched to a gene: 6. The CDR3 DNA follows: TGTGCCAGCAGCCAAGATCGGAGACAGGGATCCTACGAGCAGTACTTC. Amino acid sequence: CASSQDRRQGSYEQYF.

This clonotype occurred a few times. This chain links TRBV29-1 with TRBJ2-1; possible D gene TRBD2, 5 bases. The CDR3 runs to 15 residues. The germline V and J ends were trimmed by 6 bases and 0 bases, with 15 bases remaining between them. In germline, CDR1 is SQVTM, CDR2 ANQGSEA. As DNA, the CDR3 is TGCAGCGTGGGGATTCTAGGGAGCTCCTACAATGAGCAGTTCTTC. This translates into CSVGILGSSYNEQFF.

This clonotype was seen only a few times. CDR3 in amino acids: CASSLIRLAGGRNTGELFF. CDR3 in DNA: TGTGCCAGCAGTTTGATAAGACTAGCGGGAGGGCGTAACACCGGGGAGCTGTTTTTT. This chain joins TRBV12-3 or TRBV12-4 and TRBJ2-2; 14 bases are a match to TRBD2. The CDR3 runs 19 residues. Trimming removed 3 bases from V and 2 bases from J; junction bases left unmatched: 8.

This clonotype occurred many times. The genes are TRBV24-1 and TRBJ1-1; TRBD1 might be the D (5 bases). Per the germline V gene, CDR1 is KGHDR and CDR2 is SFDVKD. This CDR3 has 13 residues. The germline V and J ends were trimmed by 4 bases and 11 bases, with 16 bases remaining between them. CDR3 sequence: CATSDGTDRPAFF. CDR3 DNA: TGTGCCACCAGTGACGGGACGGACCGTCCCGCTTTCTTT.

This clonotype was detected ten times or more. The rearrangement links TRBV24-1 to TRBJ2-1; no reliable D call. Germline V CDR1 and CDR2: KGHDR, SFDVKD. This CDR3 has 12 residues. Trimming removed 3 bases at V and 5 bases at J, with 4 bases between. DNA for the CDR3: TGTGCCACCAGTGATGCCGACAATGAGCAGTTCTTC. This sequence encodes CATSDADNEQFF.

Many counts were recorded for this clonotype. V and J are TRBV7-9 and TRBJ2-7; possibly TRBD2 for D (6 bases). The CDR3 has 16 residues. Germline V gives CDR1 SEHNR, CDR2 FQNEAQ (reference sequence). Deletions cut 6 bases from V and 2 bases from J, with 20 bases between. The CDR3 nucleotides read TGTGCCAGCAGACTTGATGCGGTCGCGGGAACCTACGAGCAGTACTTC. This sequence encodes CASRLDAVAGTYEQYF.

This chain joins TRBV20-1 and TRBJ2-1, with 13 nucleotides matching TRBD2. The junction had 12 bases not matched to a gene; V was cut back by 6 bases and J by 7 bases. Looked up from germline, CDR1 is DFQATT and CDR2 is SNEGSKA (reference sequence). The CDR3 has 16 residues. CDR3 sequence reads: CSAEAPGLAGVNEQFF. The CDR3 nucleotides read TGCAGTGCAGAGGCTCCCGGACTAGCGGGAGTTAATGAGCAGTTCTTC.

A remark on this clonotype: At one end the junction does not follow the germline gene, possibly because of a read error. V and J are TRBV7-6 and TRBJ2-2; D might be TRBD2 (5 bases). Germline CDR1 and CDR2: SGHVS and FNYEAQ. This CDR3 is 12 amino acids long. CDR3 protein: CASSWVAGELYF. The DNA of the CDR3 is TGTGCCAGCAGCTGGGTCGCCGGGGAGCTGTATTTT.

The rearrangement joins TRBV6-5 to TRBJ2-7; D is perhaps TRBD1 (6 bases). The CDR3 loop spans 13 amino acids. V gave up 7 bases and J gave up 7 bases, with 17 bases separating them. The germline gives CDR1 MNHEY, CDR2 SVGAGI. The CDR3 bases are TGTGCCAGCATGGGGGCAGCTGGTGGGGAGCAGTACTTC. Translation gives CASMGAAGGEQYF.

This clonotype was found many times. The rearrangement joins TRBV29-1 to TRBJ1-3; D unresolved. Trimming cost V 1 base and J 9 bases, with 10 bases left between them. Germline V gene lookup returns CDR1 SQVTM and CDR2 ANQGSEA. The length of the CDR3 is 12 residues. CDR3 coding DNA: TGCAGCGTTGAAGTAGCCGAAGGCACCATATATTTT. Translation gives CSVEVAEGTIYF.

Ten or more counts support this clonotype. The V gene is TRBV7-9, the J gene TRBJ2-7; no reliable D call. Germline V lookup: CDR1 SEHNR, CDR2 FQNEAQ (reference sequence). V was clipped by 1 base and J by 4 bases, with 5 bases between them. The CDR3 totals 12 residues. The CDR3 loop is CASSLGRYEQYF. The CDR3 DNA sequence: TGTGCCAGCAGCTTAGGACGATACGAGCAGTACTTC.

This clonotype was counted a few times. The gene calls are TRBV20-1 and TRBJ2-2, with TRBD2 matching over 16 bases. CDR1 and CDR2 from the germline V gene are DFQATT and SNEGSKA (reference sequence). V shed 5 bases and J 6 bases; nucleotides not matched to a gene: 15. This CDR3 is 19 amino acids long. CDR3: CSAPSPGLAGGPVPGELFF. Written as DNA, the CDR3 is TGCAGTGCTCCGAGTCCGGGACTAGCGGGAGGGCCGGTGCCCGGGGAGCTGTTTTTT.

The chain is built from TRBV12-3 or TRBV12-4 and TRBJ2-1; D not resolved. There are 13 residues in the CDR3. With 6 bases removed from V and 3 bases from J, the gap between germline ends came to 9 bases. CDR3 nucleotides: TGTGCCAGCAGACCCCAGGTCTACAATGAGCAGTTCTTC. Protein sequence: CASRPQVYNEQFF.

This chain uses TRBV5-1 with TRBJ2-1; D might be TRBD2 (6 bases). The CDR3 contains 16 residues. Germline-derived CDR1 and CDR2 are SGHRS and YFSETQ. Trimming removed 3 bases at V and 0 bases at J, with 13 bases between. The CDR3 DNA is TGCGCCAGCAGCTCTGAGGGAGGCTTCTCCTACAATGAGCAGTTCTTC. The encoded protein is CASSSEGGFSYNEQFF.

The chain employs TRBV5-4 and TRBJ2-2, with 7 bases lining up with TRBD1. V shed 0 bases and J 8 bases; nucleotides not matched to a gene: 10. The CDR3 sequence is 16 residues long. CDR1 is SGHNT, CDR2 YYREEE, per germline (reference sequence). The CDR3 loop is CASSLEPGQLYGELFF. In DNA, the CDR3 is TGTGCCAGCAGCTTGGAACCGGGACAGCTTTATGGGGAGCTGTTTTTT.

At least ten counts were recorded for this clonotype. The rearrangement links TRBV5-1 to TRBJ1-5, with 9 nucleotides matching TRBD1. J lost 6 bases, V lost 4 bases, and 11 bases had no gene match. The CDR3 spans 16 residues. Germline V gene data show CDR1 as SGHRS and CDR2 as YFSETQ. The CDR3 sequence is CASSPRPGQGSQPQHF. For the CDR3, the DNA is TGCGCCAGCAGCCCGAGACCGGGACAGGGTTCTCAGCCCCAGCATTTT.

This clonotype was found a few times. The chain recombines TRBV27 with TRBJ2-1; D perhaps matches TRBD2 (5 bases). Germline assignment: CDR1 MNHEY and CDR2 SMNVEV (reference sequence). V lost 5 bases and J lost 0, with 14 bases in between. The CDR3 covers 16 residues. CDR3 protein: CASSLLGGSSYNEQFF. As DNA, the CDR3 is TGTGCCAGCAGTCTTCTGGGCGGGTCCTCCTACAATGAGCAGTTCTTC.

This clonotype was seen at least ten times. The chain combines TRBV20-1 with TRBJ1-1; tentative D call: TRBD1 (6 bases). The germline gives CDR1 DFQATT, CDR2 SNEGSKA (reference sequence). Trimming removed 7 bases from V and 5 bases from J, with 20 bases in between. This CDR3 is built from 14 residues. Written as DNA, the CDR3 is TGCAGTGTTGTGCTGGGGGGCGCGGGTACTGAAGCTTTCTTT. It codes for CSVVLGGAGTEAFF.

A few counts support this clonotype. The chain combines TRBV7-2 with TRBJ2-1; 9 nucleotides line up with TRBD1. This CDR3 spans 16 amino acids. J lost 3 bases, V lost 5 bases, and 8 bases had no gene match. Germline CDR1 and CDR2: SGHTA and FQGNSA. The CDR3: CASSSQGQGNYNEQFF. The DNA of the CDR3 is TGTGCCAGCAGCAGCCAGGGACAGGGAAACTACAATGAGCAGTTCTTC. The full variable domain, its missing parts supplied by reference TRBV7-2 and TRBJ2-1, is GAGVSQSPSNKVTEKGKDVELRCDPISGHTALYWYRQSLGQGLEFLIYFQGNSAPDKSGLPSDRFSAERTGGSVSTLTIQRTQQEDSAVYLCASSSQGQGNYNEQFFGPGTRLTVL.

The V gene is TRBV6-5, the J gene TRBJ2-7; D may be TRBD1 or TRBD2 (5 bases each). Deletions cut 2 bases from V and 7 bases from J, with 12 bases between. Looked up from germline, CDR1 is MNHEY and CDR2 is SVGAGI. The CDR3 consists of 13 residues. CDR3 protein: CASSYGDVFEQYF. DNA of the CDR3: TGTGCCAGCAGTTACGGGGACGTGTTTGAGCAGTACTTC.

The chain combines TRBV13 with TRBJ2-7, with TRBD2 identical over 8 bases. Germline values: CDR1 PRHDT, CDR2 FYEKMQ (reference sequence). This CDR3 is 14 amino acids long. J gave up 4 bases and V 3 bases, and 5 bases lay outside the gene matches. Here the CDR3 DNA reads TGTGCCAGCAGCTTCCGACTAGCGCCGTACGAGCAGTACTTC. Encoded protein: CASSFRLAPYEQYF.

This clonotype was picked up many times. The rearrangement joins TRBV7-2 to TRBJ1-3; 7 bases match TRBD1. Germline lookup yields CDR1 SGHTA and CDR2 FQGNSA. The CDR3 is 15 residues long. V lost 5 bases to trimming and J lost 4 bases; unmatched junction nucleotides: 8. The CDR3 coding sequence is TGTGCCAGCAGCACTGTACAGGGGTTGGGAAACACCATATATTTT. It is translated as CASSTVQGLGNTIYF. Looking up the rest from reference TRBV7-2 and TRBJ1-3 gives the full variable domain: GAGVSQSPSNKVTEKGKDVELRCDPISGHTALYWYRQSLGQGLEFLIYFQGNSAPDKSGLPSDRFSAERTGGSVSTLTIQRTQQEDSAVYLCASSTVQGLGNTIYFGEGSWLTVV.

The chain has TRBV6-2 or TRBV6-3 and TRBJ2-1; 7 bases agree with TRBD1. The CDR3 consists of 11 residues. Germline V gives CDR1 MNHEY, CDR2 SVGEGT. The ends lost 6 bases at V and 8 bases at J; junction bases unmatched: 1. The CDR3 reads CASRQGDEQFF. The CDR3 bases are TGTGCCAGCAGGCAGGGGGATGAGCAGTTCTTC.

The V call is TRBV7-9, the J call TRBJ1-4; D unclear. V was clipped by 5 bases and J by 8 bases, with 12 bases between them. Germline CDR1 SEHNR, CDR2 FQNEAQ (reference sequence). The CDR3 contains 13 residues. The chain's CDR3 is CASSQPGKEKLFF. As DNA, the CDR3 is TGTGCCAGCAGCCAGCCGGGAAAAGAAAAACTGTTTTTT.

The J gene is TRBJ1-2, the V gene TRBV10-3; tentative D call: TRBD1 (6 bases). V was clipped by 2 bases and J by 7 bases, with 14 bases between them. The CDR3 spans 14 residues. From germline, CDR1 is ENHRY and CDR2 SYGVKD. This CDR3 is CAISEAGQVFGYTF. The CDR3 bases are TGTGCCATCAGTGAGGCGGGACAAGTTTTTGGCTACACCTTC.

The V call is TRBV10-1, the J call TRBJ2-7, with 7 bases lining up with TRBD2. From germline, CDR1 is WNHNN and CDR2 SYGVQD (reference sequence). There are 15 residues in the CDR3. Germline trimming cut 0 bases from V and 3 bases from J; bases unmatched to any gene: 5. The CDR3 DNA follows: TGCGCCAGCAGTGAGTCGGGGACTACAATCTACGAGCAGTACTTC. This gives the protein CASSESGTTIYEQYF.

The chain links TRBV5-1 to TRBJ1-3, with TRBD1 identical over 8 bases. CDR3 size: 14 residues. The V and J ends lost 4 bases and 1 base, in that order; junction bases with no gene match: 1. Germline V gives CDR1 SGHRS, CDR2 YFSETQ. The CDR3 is CASSRTGSGNTIYF. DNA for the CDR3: TGCGCCAGCAGCCGGACAGGGTCTGGAAACACCATATATTTT.